The 32 T cell receptor beta chains listed next were all sequenced from one sample in a study of T cells after yellow fever vaccination. Each CDR3 protein is one row after TCRdb ran MiXCR on the 5' RACE reads. The sample records over 250,000 distinct CDR3 sequences, about 4% being singletons. The sequencing used PBMCs, collected 5 days after the yellow fever booster vaccination. The receptor set was obtained from a man between 18 and 35 years old who received the YFV17D yellow fever vaccine.

This clonotype was seen ten or more times. The chain carries TRBV4-3 and TRBJ1-1; D possibly corresponds to TRBD1 (5 bases). The CDR3 contains 14 residues. Germline values: CDR1 LGHNA, CDR2 YSLEER. Trimming took 1 base from V and 12 from J, leaving 18 bases between them. The CDR3 DNA reads TGCGCCAGCAGCCAAGTTCGGGGGGGGGATATGCCTTTCTTT. Protein: CASSQVRGGDMPFF.

In this sample, this clonotype turned up many times. This chain connects TRBV7-9 to TRBJ1-1; D is uncertain. Germline loops: CDR1 SEHNR, CDR2 FQNEAQ (reference sequence). V was cut by 5 bases and J by 0 bases, with 13 bases left in between. The CDR3 contains 15 residues. DNA for the CDR3: TGTGCCAGCAGCCCGGTAACCACGGTGAACACTGAAGCTTTCTTT. Its translation is CASSPVTTVNTEAFF.

This sequence joins TRBV6-2 or TRBV6-3 and TRBJ2-5; TRBD1 matches 9 bases. V trimming: 0 bases; J trimming: 5 bases; junction bases outside the gene matches: 4. The CDR3 consists of 15 residues. Germline V lookup: CDR1 MNHEY, CDR2 SVGEGT. The CDR3 protein is CASSYSRQGGETQYF. CDR3 in DNA: TGTGCCAGCAGTTACTCAAGACAGGGGGGGGAGACCCAGTACTTC.

This rearrangement joins TRBV9 to TRBJ2-6; unclear D gene. Germline loops: CDR1 SGDLS, CDR2 YYNGEE. V lost 4 bases and J 4 bases, leaving 15 bases between the germline ends. CDR3 size: 16 residues. CDR3 nucleotides: TGTGCCAGCAGCCCCATCTTAGGGTCCGGGGCCAACGTCCTGACTTTC. This gives the protein CASSPILGSGANVLTF.

This clonotype has only a few counts. The chain joins TRBV6-5 to TRBJ2-1, with 9 bases fitting TRBD2. This CDR3 region has 16 residues. Germline V gene sequence: CDR1 MNHEY, CDR2 SVGAGI. After removal of 2 bases from V and 12 bases from J, the junction contained 14 bases not matched to a gene. The DNA of the CDR3 is TGTGCCAGCAGTTACCCGTCAGCGGGGGGCCCGGCCGGGCAGTTCTTC. Translating it yields CASSYPSAGGPAGQFF.

This clonotype appeared many times. The chain links TRBV5-1 to TRBJ2-7, with a tentative D call TRBD2 (5 bases). The germline V gene has CDR1 SGHRS and CDR2 YFSETQ. The CDR3 covers 14 residues. Trimming removed 0 bases from V and 5 bases from J, with 12 bases in between. The CDR3: CASSLGSPEDEQYV. DNA for the CDR3: TGCGCCAGCAGCTTGGGTTCCCCGGAGGACGAGCAGTACGTC.

This clonotype appeared a few times. The chain couples TRBV29-1 to TRBJ2-5, with 12 bases identical to TRBD2. The CDR3 totals 15 residues. Germline CDR1 and CDR2: SQVTM and ANQGSEA. V shed 5 bases, J shed 0 bases, and the junction held 4 bases outside the gene matches. The CDR3 reads CSVRLAGGNQETQYF. The CDR3 DNA sequence: TGCAGCGTTCGGCTAGCGGGGGGGAACCAAGAGACCCAGTACTTC.

This clonotype has at least ten counts. This chain links TRBV5-1 with TRBJ2-2; 8 bases fit TRBD1. The CDR3 sequence is 16 residues long. The V gene end was trimmed by 0 bases and the J gene end by 6 bases; junction bases not matched to a gene: 7. Germline V CDR1 and CDR2: SGHRS, YFSETQ. For the CDR3, the DNA is TGCGCCAGCAGCTTGGTACAGGGGGAATACGCCGGGGAGCTGTTTTTT. As protein: CASSLVQGEYAGELFF.

V is TRBV4-2 and J is TRBJ2-4, with 9 nucleotides matching TRBD1. The CDR3 is 19 residues long. With V trimmed by 4 bases and J by 0 bases, 13 bases remained unmatched. Germline-derived CDR1 and CDR2 are LGHNA and YNFKEQ. Here the CDR3 reads CASSRQGTGTDLAKNIQYF. CDR3 DNA: TGTGCCAGCAGCCGCCAAGGGACAGGGACCGACCTAGCCAAAAACATTCAGTACTTC.

This clonotype was observed a handful of times. The gene calls are TRBV20-1 and TRBJ1-2; 9 bases align to TRBD1. The germline CDR1 and CDR2 sequences are DFQATT and SNEGSKA (reference sequence). The CDR3 has 15 residues. V lost 6 bases to trimming and J lost 8 bases; unmatched junction nucleotides: 16. The CDR3: CSAVDTGQGGVGYTF. CDR3 DNA sequence: TGCAGTGCCGTAGATACGGGACAGGGAGGAGTCGGCTACACCTTC.

The V and J genes are TRBV7-2 and TRBJ2-7; tentatively, D is TRBD2 (5 bases). CDR1 SGHTA and CDR2 FQGNSA come from the germline V gene. This CDR3 is built from 13 residues. V dropped 11 bases and J dropped 3 bases, with 17 bases sitting between them. CDR3 amino acids: CAAALAGSYEQYF. The CDR3 nucleotides read TGTGCCGCCGCTTTGGCGGGCAGCTACGAGCAGTACTTC.

The table lists this clonotype with many counts. The CDR3 here is CASSTNNEQFF. The CDR3 DNA sequence: TGTGCCAGCAGCACCAACAATGAGCAGTTCTTC. This sequence joins TRBV12-3 or TRBV12-4 and TRBJ2-1; no definite D call. The CDR3 totals 11 residues. Trimming removed 6 bases at V and 5 bases at J, with 5 bases between.

At least ten counts were recorded for this clonotype. V usage is TRBV9 and J usage is TRBJ2-1, with a possible D match to TRBD2 (5 bases). Looked up from germline, CDR1 is SGDLS and CDR2 is YYNGEE. The CDR3 totals 15 residues. With 0 bases removed from V and 6 bases from J, the gap between germline ends came to 13 bases. The CDR3: CASSVGGGWSNEQFF. The CDR3 DNA follows: TGTGCCAGCAGCGTAGGTGGAGGTTGGAGCAATGAGCAGTTCTTC. Together with reference TRBV9 and TRBJ2-1, the CDR3 gives the full variable domain: DSGVTQTPKHLITATGQRVTLRCSPRSGDLSVYWYQQSLDQGLQFLIQYYNGEERAKGNILERFSAQQFPDLHSELNLSSLELGDSALYFCASSVGGGWSNEQFFGPGTRLTVL.

This clonotype turned up a few times. The V gene is TRBV9, the J gene TRBJ2-5; maybe TRBD1 (6 bases). The V gene lost 5 bases and the J gene lost 7 bases, with 24 bases spanning the gap. This CDR3 has 16 amino acids. Germline assignment: CDR1 SGDLS and CDR2 YYNGEE. The CDR3 spells CASSEVASGGGGTQYF. The CDR3 nucleotides are TGTGCCAGCAGTGAGGTAGCGAGTGGGGGCGGCGGGACCCAGTACTTC.

In its sample, this clonotype was seen a few times. The rearrangement uses TRBV9 and TRBJ2-2; D is undetermined. Germline V gene data show CDR1 as SGDLS and CDR2 as YYNGEE. This CDR3 spans 16 amino acids. Trimming left V 0 bases short and J 1 base short, with 10 bases between. The CDR3 DNA sequence: TGTGCCAGCAGCGTAGACGGCGGATTGAACACCGGGGAGCTGTTTTTT. This codes for CASSVDGGLNTGELFF.

This clonotype was detected ten times or more. This rearrangement joins TRBV5-5 to TRBJ2-1; TRBD2 agrees at 11 bases. Germline trimming cut 0 bases from V and 5 bases from J; bases unmatched to any gene: 10. In germline, CDR1 is SGHKS, CDR2 YYEKEE (reference sequence). The CDR3 is 18 amino acids. CDR3 amino acids: CASSLAPRGSGGDNEQFF. The CDR3 DNA reads as TGTGCCAGCAGCTTGGCTCCCCGGGGTAGCGGGGGGGACAATGAGCAGTTCTTC.

This clonotype was seen a few times. The chain recombines TRBV12-5 with TRBJ2-3; 8 bases are shared with TRBD2. This CDR3 contains 15 residues. CDR1 LGHNT and CDR2 FRNRAP come from the germline V gene. Trimming cost V 3 bases and J 1 base; bases outside gene matches: 3. CDR3 amino acids: CASGLGSGGTDTQYF. CDR3 DNA: TGTGCTAGTGGTTTAGGTAGCGGGGGCACAGATACGCAGTATTTT.

This clonotype was seen repeatedly, ten times or more. The V gene is TRBV12-5, the J gene TRBJ2-3; 8 bases map to TRBD2. With 0 bases clipped from V and 2 bases from J, the junction kept 4 bases outside the gene matches. The germline V gene has CDR1 LGHNT and CDR2 FRNRAP. The CDR3 length is 16 residues. The chain's CDR3 is CASGLVTSGLTDTQYF. Written as DNA, the CDR3 is TGTGCTAGTGGTTTGGTAACTAGCGGCCTCACAGATACGCAGTATTTT.

This clonotype was picked up a small number of times. V and J are TRBV5-1 and TRBJ1-2; D might be TRBD1 (5 bases). The V gene's germline CDR1 is SGHRS and CDR2 YFSETQ. The CDR3 runs to 13 residues. V was cut by 1 base and J by 3 bases, with 7 bases left in between. The CDR3 spells CASSLLGHYGYTF. CDR3 coding DNA: TGCGCCAGCAGCTTGCTGGGACACTATGGCTACACCTTC.

V usage is TRBV7-6 and J usage is TRBJ2-7, with 7 bases lining up with TRBD1. The germline CDR1 and CDR2 sequences are SGHVS and FNYEAQ. The CDR3 covers 16 residues. Trimming took 1 base from V and 1 from J; bases not matched to a gene: 7. As DNA, the CDR3 is TGTGCCAGCAGCTTAGGACAGGGAACCGAATCCTACGAGCAGTACGTC. It encodes CASSLGQGTESYEQYV.

This clonotype was observed at least ten times. The V and J genes are TRBV5-1 and TRBJ1-1; the D is unclear. Looked up from germline, CDR1 is SGHRS and CDR2 is YFSETQ. Trimming removed 3 bases from V and 0 bases from J, with 15 bases in between. CDR3 length: 16 amino acids. The CDR3 bases are TGCGCCAGCAGCTCCTCGTTTAGCCGGATGAACACTGAAGCTTTCTTT. It specifies CASSSSFSRMNTEAFF.

This chain uses TRBV6-7 with TRBJ2-1, with unresolved D. TRBV6-7 is an open reading frame, and its role is uncertain. With 9 bases removed from V and 2 bases from J, the gap between germline ends came to 20 bases. There are 16 residues in the CDR3. This CDR3 reads CARSDGAPEPYNEQFF. CDR3 DNA sequence: TGTGCCAGATCCGACGGTGCCCCCGAACCCTACAATGAGCAGTTCTTC.

This chain links TRBV6-5 with TRBJ2-7, with 8 positions matching TRBD1. Germline CDR1 and CDR2: MNHEY and SVGAGI. The CDR3 is 17 amino acids. V shed 2 bases, J shed 7 bases, and the junction held 16 bases outside the gene matches. Written as DNA, the CDR3 is TGTGCCAGCAGTTACGCCTTACATCATCAGGGGGCGGGTGAGCAGTACGTC. Encoded protein: CASSYALHHQGAGEQYV.

This clonotype was counted only a few times. The chain combines TRBV29-1 with TRBJ1-2; D is unresolved. The CDR3 contains 12 residues. The germline gives CDR1 SQVTM, CDR2 ANQGSEA. Trimming left V 5 bases short and J 8 bases short, with 15 bases between. DNA for the CDR3: TGCAGCGTTCCTCTTTCGGAAGGCGGCTACACCTTC. It specifies CSVPLSEGGYTF. Based on the CDR3 plus reference TRBV29-1 and TRBJ1-2, the full variable domain is SAVISQKPSRDICQRGTSLTIQCQVDSQVTMMFWYRQQPGQSLTLIATANQGSEATYESGFVIDKFPISRPNLTFSTLTVSNMSPEDSSIYLCSVPLSEGGYTFGSGTRLTVV.

The chain is built from TRBV7-2 and TRBJ2-5, with D hard to call. This CDR3 spans 14 amino acids. Germline assignment: CDR1 SGHTA and CDR2 FQGNSA. Deletions cut 2 bases from V and 2 bases from J, with 9 bases between. CDR3 bases: TGTGCCAGCAGCTTATCTAGATATCAAGAGACCCAGTACTTC. This encodes CASSLSRYQETQYF.

The chain employs TRBV5-1 and TRBJ2-5; the match to TRBD2 covers 10 bases. The CDR3 is made up of 15 amino acids. CDR1 is SGHRS, CDR2 YFSETQ, per germline. J gave up 4 bases and V 9 bases, and 12 bases lay outside the gene matches. CDR3 sequence: CATRSGGALGETQYF. Here the CDR3 DNA reads TGCGCCACCCGGAGCGGGGGGGCCCTCGGAGAGACCCAGTACTTC.

This chain connects TRBV7-3 to TRBJ2-1; 8 bases map to TRBD2. The CDR3 loop spans 11 amino acids. V was clipped by 4 bases and J by 12 bases; unmatched bases: 2. From germline, CDR1 is SGHTA and CDR2 FQGTGA. CDR3 region: CASSSGTRQFF. The DNA for the CDR3 is TGTGCCAGCAGCTCAGGGACTAGGCAGTTCTTC.

Ten or more counts support this clonotype. The V call is TRBV9, the J call TRBJ1-5; D remains ambiguous. V was clipped by 3 bases and J by 0 bases, with 7 bases between them. CDR1 and CDR2 from the germline V gene are SGDLS and YYNGEE. This CDR3 has 14 residues. In nucleotides, the CDR3 is TGTGCCAGCAGCGGTCTACCTAGCAATCAGCCCCAGCATTTT. Amino acids: CASSGLPSNQPQHF. The variable domain in full, with the rest retrieved from reference TRBV9 and TRBJ1-5, is DSGVTQTPKHLITATGQRVTLRCSPRSGDLSVYWYQQSLDQGLQFLIQYYNGEERAKGNILERFSAQQFPDLHSELNLSSLELGDSALYFCASSGLPSNQPQHFGDGTRLSIL.

The chain is built from TRBV7-6 and TRBJ2-5; D tentatively fits TRBD1 or TRBD2 (5 bases each). Per the germline V gene, CDR1 is SGHVS and CDR2 is FNYEAQ. V lost 3 bases and J lost 0, with 8 bases in between. This CDR3 has 14 residues. CDR3: CASSFWGYQETQYF. DNA for the CDR3: TGTGCCAGCAGCTTCTGGGGGTACCAAGAGACCCAGTACTTC.

Ten or more counts support this clonotype. The CDR3: CASSDRAEQPQHF. The CDR3, as DNA: TGTGCCAGCAGTGATAGGGCTGAGCAGCCCCAGCATTTT. The rearrangement uses TRBV12-3 or TRBV12-4 and TRBJ1-5; D is unresolved. The CDR3 length is 13 residues. The V end lost 5 bases, the J end lost 7 bases, and 12 bases lay between the germline ends.

This clonotype was seen only a few times. This chain links TRBV4-3 with TRBJ2-2; D assignment may be TRBD1 or TRBD2 (7 bases each). Germline-derived CDR1 and CDR2 are LGHNA and YSLEER. There are 17 residues in the CDR3. The V end was cut by 0 bases, the J end by 6 bases, with 17 bases between. The CDR3 nucleotides are TGCGCCAGCAGCCAAGATCTTTTCAGGGGGGGTGCCGGGGAGCTGTTTTTT. Protein product: CASSQDLFRGGAGELFF.

The table lists this clonotype with a few counts. The rearrangement joins TRBV5-1 to TRBJ2-6; unclear D gene. The CDR3 sequence is 15 residues long. V was clipped by 4 bases and J by 0 bases, with 8 bases between them. The V gene's germline CDR1 is SGHRS and CDR2 YFSETQ. The CDR3 loop reads CASSVDHSGANVLTF. The CDR3 DNA reads TGCGCCAGCAGCGTGGACCACTCTGGGGCCAACGTCCTGACTTTC.